This entry features one TCR beta chain sequence. Its antigen is still unknown. The junction had 2 bases not matched to a gene; V was cut back by 1 base and J by 0 bases. Germline-derived CDR1 and CDR2 are LGHDT and YNNKEL (reference sequence). This CDR3 is built from 17 residues. Combining a sample-barcoded 5' primer with a J-beta primer mix, a second PCR ran for roughly 7 to 11 cycles. TCRdb fed the 5' RACE reads into MiXCR, producing one record per CDR3 protein. The sample contains about 830,000 distinct CDR3 sequences, less than 80% of which appear only once. The data belong to a study of blood T cells in healthy people across ages. Each donor was a healthy Caucasian individual from Russia, aged about 6 to 100. Every donor gave roughly 9.2 milliliters of peripheral blood. Study conclusions and caveats: Calculation of diversity from one million T cells yielded estimates considered to be underestimates.

This chain uses TRBV3-1 with TRBJ1-4; 10 nucleotides match TRBD1. Specimen: blood. This TCR was sampled from a man aged 25 to 45 in good health. CDR3 residues: CASSQGQGATTNEKLFF. In DNA, the CDR3 is TGTGCCAGCAGCCAAGGACAGGGGGCAACAACTAATGAAAAACTGTTTTTT.